A single T cell receptor beta chain is shown here with its context. No antigen is known for it. Base qualities are not provided; no much larger clone lies one nucleotide away. The twin pairs came from the European Cystic Fibrosis Twin and Sibling Study Cohort, which recruited patients from more than 150 CF clinics across 14 European countries. Zygosity and CFTR genotype were verified in-house, and zygosity was tested by multiplex PCR of nine short tandem repeat loci. Peripheral blood was sampled from each twin, with clinical parameters recorded on the day of blood sampling. Phenol/chloroform extraction was used to isolate genomic DNA from peripheral blood cells, and the DNA was then kept in TE buffer at 4 degrees C. The data originate from a study of monozygotic twins with cystic fibrosis (dated by TCRdb to the early 2020s). With regard to the full study: Barcoded libraries were prepared with roughly 14 PCR cycles from three micrograms of fragmented DNA. TCR beta repertoires were compared within and between 16 monozygotic twin pairs with cystic fibrosis so that genetic influence on V and J gene usage could be assessed. Made up mostly of children and adolescents, the cohort included ten female and six male twin pairs ranging in age from about 2.0 to 36.4 years, with a median of roughly 9 years. Twins were ranked among about 990 cohort participants for weight-for-height and FEVPerc (FEV1 disease centile) on the day of blood sampling. Data for three of the twin pairs had been reported earlier in a different context. Study-level results and caveats: Nucleotide-identical clonotype sharing was significantly higher within monozygotic CF twin pairs than between unrelated CF individuals (P = 0.000026, Mann-Whitney). The greatest similarity to the co-twin was observed for V gene usage in 13 of 16 pairs and for J usage in 8 of 16 pairs, which suggested genetic constraints. The cohort was small, and the number of shared CDR3s showed no association with age, concordance or disease severity. Simpson clonality was generally low (median approximately 0.01), which suggests a naive-dominated repertoire, and clonality was higher in the most severely affected patients.

CDR1 and CDR2 (DFQATT, SNEGSKA) derive from the germline V gene (reference sequence). The CDR3 spans 11 residues, from the cysteine through the phenylalanine. Solely the CDR3 DNA is kept, with 33 bases framed from the first base. V is cut by 1 base and J by 4 bases, and the space between the germline ends is 5 bases. TCR beta CDR3 regions were amplified by multiplex PCR using the immunoSEQ immune profiling system, following the manufacturer's instructions. Sequencing was performed on an Illumina NextSeq system. The study's own analysis went as follows. The immunoSEQ Analyzer platform handled processing of the sequence data, and clonality was calculated by taking the square root of Simpson's index of productive rearrangements. Similarity in V and J usage was measured by Jensen-Shannon distance, and OLGA was used to compute CDR3 generation probabilities. Shared CDR3 sequences were searched against the immuneACCESS database (August 2020) and VDJdb (December 2020). As stored in TCRdb, this immuneACCESS dataset retains in-frame rearrangements with V and J assigned. A fraction of the clones does not appear; measured against another copy, unresolved V genes explain less than half of the discrepancy, and the remainder lacks a known reason. V and J calls plus clone size are reproduced from that table; the DNA served to infer D and trimming. Within this sample are 25,000 to 30,000 clones, with around 85% of them counted one time only. Around 1% of the sample is taken by the ten largest.

The sequencing input was blood. The receptor's source is a girl aged 2 to 10 with cystic fibrosis. The chain joins TRBV20-1 to TRBJ2-7, with the D gene not confidently named. The DNA is as follows: TGCAGTGCTAGAGCGGCGTACGAGCAGTACTTC. Translated, this is CSARAAYEQYF.